One and the same sample provided the 10 T cell receptor beta chains below, sequenced in a study of shared clonotypes between healthy human individuals. Repertoires were generated with immunoSEQ multiplex PCR, while TCRdb's copy carries only in-frame clones and drops some. The table lists 2 million to 3 million clones, 93% of them singletons. The sample consisted of naive CD4+ T cells from PBMCs. The subset was: CD45RA+ positively selected. The receptor source for this set is a man in his late teens or twenties in good health. Some clones in this sample may be carry-over from other donors' samples.

The rearrangement joins TRBV11-2 to TRBJ2-5, with no clear D. The V gene's germline CDR1 is SGHAT and CDR2 FQNNGV. The CDR3 sequence is 12 residues long. Trimming took 6 bases from V and 5 from J, leaving 10 bases between them. Written as DNA, the CDR3 is TGTGCCAGCAGATCTAAAATTGAGACCCAGTACTTC. It yields the protein CASRSKIETQYF. The full variable domain, with the rest looked up from reference TRBV11-2 and TRBJ2-5, is EAGVAQSPRYKIIEKRQSVAFWCNPISGHATLYWYQQILGQGPKLLIQFQNNGVVDDSQLPKDRFSAERLKGVDSTLKIQPAKLEDSAVYLCASRSKIETQYFGPGTRLLVL.

The chain uses TRBV11-2 and TRBJ2-2; D is unclear. Germline CDR1 reads SGHAT; CDR2 reads FQNNGV. CDR3 size: 16 residues. V was clipped by 2 bases and J by 2 bases, with 12 bases between them. CDR3 in amino acids: CASSLRSHLNTGELFF. The CDR3 region has the DNA TGTGCCAGCAGCTTAAGGTCCCACCTAAACACCGGGGAGCTGTTTTTT.

This chain connects TRBV25-1 to TRBJ2-1; maybe TRBD1 (6 bases). Trimming left V 6 bases short and J 3 bases short, with 9 bases between. The CDR3 is 13 amino acids. CDR1 and CDR2 from the germline V gene are MGHDK and SYGVNS. CDR3 bases: TGTGCCAGCAGGGAGGACAGCTACAATGAGCAGTTCTTC. Encoded protein: CASREDSYNEQFF.

This chain joins TRBV11-2 and TRBJ2-1, with D unclear. The V gene's germline CDR1 is SGHAT and CDR2 FQNNGV. This CDR3 has 17 amino acids. V was cut by 5 bases and J by 1 base, with 18 bases left in between. The CDR3 nucleotides read TGTGCCAGCAGCCTATACAACACCCTAGGATCCTACAATGAGCAGTTCTTC. Its protein product is CASSLYNTLGSYNEQFF.

This rearrangement joins TRBV28 to TRBJ1-5; D may be TRBD1 (5 bases). The CDR3 spans 14 residues. Germline values: CDR1 MDHEN, CDR2 SYDVKM. V lost 5 bases to trimming and J lost 0 bases, with 8 bases between them. The CDR3, as DNA: TGTGCCAGCAGTAGACAGCGTAGCAATCAGCCCCAGCATTTT. Its translation: CASSRQRSNQPQHF.

This clone was seen just once. The genes are TRBV7-2 and TRBJ2-5; D might be TRBD1 (5 bases). The J call may be incorrect, as the DNA end agrees better with TRBJ2-7. The CDR3 is 13 amino acids. The germline CDR1 and CDR2 sequences are SGHTA and FQGNSA. The CDR3 coding sequence is TGTGCCAGCAGCTTGGGGCGGACCTACGAGCAGTACTTC. Amino acid sequence: CASSLGRTYEQYF.

This sequence joins TRBV7-9 and TRBJ2-5, with 11 bases that match TRBD1. The CDR3 has 15 residues. Per germline, CDR1 SEHNR and CDR2 FQNEAQ (reference sequence). Losses at the gene ends were 4 bases for V and 4 bases for J; bases not matched to a gene: 5. CDR3 sequence reads: CASSSGTGGAETQYF. CDR3 DNA sequence: TGTGCCAGCAGCTCAGGGACAGGGGGTGCAGAGACCCAGTACTTC.

V and J are TRBV7-9 and TRBJ2-3; tentatively, D is TRBD2 (5 bases). CDR3 length: 15 amino acids. Germline CDR1 SEHNR, CDR2 FQNEAQ (reference sequence). The germline V and J ends were trimmed by 3 bases and 4 bases, with 14 bases remaining between them. The CDR3 DNA reads as TGTGCCAGCAGCTTCTTCGGGGTGAGGGCAGATACGCAGTATTTT. Protein product: CASSFFGVRADTQYF. Variable domain in full (rest from reference TRBV7-9 and TRBJ2-3): DTGVSQNPRHKITKRGQNVTFRCDPISEHNRLYWYRQTLGQGPEFLTYFQNEAQLEKSRLLSDRFSAERPKGSFSTLEIQRTEQGDSAMYLCASSFFGVRADTQYFGPGTRLTVL.

The chain has TRBV10-3 and TRBJ2-1; 9 bases agree with TRBD2. Germline V CDR1 and CDR2: ENHRY, SYGVKD. This CDR3 comprises 16 residues. Trimming removed 0 bases from V and 4 bases from J; junction bases left unmatched: 4. This CDR3 reads CAISESTSGFYNEQFF. The CDR3 nucleotides are TGTGCCATCAGTGAGTCGACTAGCGGCTTTTACAATGAGCAGTTCTTC.

The J gene is TRBJ2-1, the V gene TRBV28, with D unresolved. V shed 8 bases and J shed 0 bases, with 20 bases lying between them. The CDR3 extends over 17 amino acids. Germline CDR1 is MDHEN and CDR2 is SYDVKM. Here the CDR3 reads CASRAELGSSSYNEQFF. The CDR3 nucleotides are TGTGCCAGCCGAGCCGAGCTGGGGTCGAGCTCCTACAATGAGCAGTTCTTC.